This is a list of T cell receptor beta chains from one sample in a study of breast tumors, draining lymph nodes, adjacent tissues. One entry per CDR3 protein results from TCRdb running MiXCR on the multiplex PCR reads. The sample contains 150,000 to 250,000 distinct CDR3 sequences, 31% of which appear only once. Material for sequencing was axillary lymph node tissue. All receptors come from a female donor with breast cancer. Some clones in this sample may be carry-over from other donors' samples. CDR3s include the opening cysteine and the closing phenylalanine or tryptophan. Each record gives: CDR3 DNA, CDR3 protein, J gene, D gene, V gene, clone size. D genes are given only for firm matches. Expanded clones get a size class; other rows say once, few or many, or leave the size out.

TGTGCCAGCAGCCCCAGTTGGGGGGCCGAGACCCAGTACTTC	CASSPSWGAETQYF	TRBJ2-5	NA	TRBV3-1	many
TGTGCCAGCGGCCGTTCTACAGGCAATAATTCACCCCTCCACTTC	CASGRSTGNNSPLHF	TRBJ1-6	NA	TRBV7-3	NA
TGTGCCAGCAGTAGGGGGCAGCAGACCTATGGCTACACCTTC	CASSRGQQTYGYTF	TRBJ1-2	TRBD1	TRBV6-2/TRBV6-3	many
TGCGCCAGCAGCTTGGCAGGACAGGGGGTTCACGAGCAGTACTTC	CASSLAGQGVHEQYF	TRBJ2-7	TRBD1	TRBV5-1	many
TGTGCCATCAGGGGGGGAGCACCTAACTATGGCTACACCTTC	CAIRGGAPNYGYTF	TRBJ1-2	NA	TRBV10-3	many
TGTGCCAGCAGCCAAGATCGGGGTAGGACAGGGCCCAAACGGGAGAACAGTCAGTACTTC	CASSQDRGRTGPKRENSQYF	TRBJ2-4	TRBD1	TRBV4-2	NA
TGTGCCACCAGCCCCCCGCTTCACTCCTACAATGAGCAGTTCTTC	CATSPPLHSYNEQFF	TRBJ2-1	NA	TRBV15	NA
TGTGCCAGCAGTTACGAGGGCCTCAGCTCTGGAAACACCATATATTTT	CASSYEGLSSGNTIYF	TRBJ1-3	NA	TRBV6-5	many
TGCGCCAGCAGCTTGGTCGCGGGGGGGAAAAATGAGCAGTTCTTC	CASSLVAGGKNEQFF	TRBJ2-1	TRBD2	TRBV5-1	many
TGTGCCAGCAGCCAAGTAGGAAGGGGGGTGGAGCAGTACTTC	CASSQVGRGVEQYF	TRBJ2-7	NA	TRBV4-2	many
TGTGCCAGCACCCGGGACGCCTCTAGCACAGATACGCAGTATTTT	CASTRDASSTDTQYF	TRBJ2-3	NA	TRBV2	NA
TGCGCCAGCAGCCCTGGGACAGATTCCCAAGAGACCCAGTACTTC	CASSPGTDSQETQYF	TRBJ2-5	TRBD1	TRBV5-1	many
TGTGCCAGCAAGGGGCCGGGACAAGAGACCCAGTACTTC	CASKGPGQETQYF	TRBJ2-5	NA	TRBV28	few
TGCAGTGCTAGAGATCTGCAGGGGGCTGTCACAGATACGCAGTATTTT	CSARDLQGAVTDTQYF	TRBJ2-3	TRBD1	TRBV20-1	few
TGCAGCGTCTCCGGACAGCGTGGTGGCTACACCTTC	CSVSGQRGGYTF	TRBJ1-2	NA	TRBV29-1	NA
TGTGCCAGCAGGGGACGGACAGGGAGCTATGGCTACACCTTC	CASRGRTGSYGYTF	TRBJ1-2	TRBD1	TRBV11-2	many
TGTGCCAGCAGCTCCAACTCCTACGGGCAGTACTTC	CASSSNSYGQYF	TRBJ2-7	NA	TRBV7-9	many
TGTGCCAGCAGTCGAAGGGTTGGCCAGCCCCAGCATTTT	CASSRRVGQPQHF	TRBJ1-5	NA	TRBV6-1	many
TGTGCCAGCAGTGCTAGCGGGAGGCTGACTCGACTCTACGAGCAGTACTTC	CASSASGRLTRLYEQYF	TRBJ2-7	TRBD2	TRBV25-1	NA
TGTGCCAGCAGTCCCCTGGCGGGGGCCGATGAGCAGTTCTTC	CASSPLAGADEQFF	TRBJ2-1	NA	TRBV6-6	many
TGTGCCAGTAAAGGCTGGGGAGGTGGGGGAGAGACCCAGTACTTC	CASKGWGGGGETQYF	TRBJ2-5	NA	TRBV19	many
TGTGCCAGCAGCCCCCAGACAGGGGGGGGCCCCGAGCAGTACTTC	CASSPQTGGGPEQYF	TRBJ2-7	TRBD1	TRBV7-9	NA
TGTGCCAGCAGTTACTCGGGGGGCTTCAGGGGGATTTCACCCCTCCACTTT	CASSYSGGFRGISPLHF	TRBJ1-6	TRBD1	TRBV6-5	many
TGTGCCAGCAGTTCACCGCCCCGGGCAGGGGGAAAGGGGTATGGCTACACCTTC	CASSSPPRAGGKGYGYTF	TRBJ1-2	TRBD1	TRBV28	many
TGCAGTGCTAGGGCCCCCGGGACAGCAATAGACAATGAGCAGTTCTTC	CSARAPGTAIDNEQFF	TRBJ2-1	TRBD1	TRBV20-1	many
TGTGCCAGCATACTCCAACTAGCGGGAGGCGGGGAGACCCAGTACTTC	CASILQLAGGGETQYF	TRBJ2-5	TRBD2	TRBV6-6	many
TGTGCCAGCAGGGAAGACAGCCAAGAGACCCAGTACTTC	CASREDSQETQYF	TRBJ2-5	NA	TRBV2	many
TGTGCTAGTGGTTTCAGGGGCAATGAGCAGTTCTTC	CASGFRGNEQFF	TRBJ2-1	NA	TRBV12-5	many
TGCGCCAGCAACACAGGGGGCAGTGAAAAACTGTTTTTT	CASNTGGSEKLFF	TRBJ1-4	TRBD1	TRBV5-1	NA
TGTGCCAGCAGTTACCCCTACACCTTC	CASSYPYTF	TRBJ1-2	NA	TRBV6-6	NA
TGCGCCAGCAGCTTCGGTGGACAGGGGGCGAGGGATACGCAGTATTTT	CASSFGGQGARDTQYF	TRBJ2-3	TRBD1	TRBV5-1	many
TGTGCCATCAGTGCCCGGCCGGGACAGGGAAACACCATATATTTT	CAISARPGQGNTIYF	TRBJ1-3	TRBD1	TRBV10-3	NA
TGTGCCTGGAGTGCGGGACTAGGGGGTGTTGAGACCCAGTACTTC	CAWSAGLGGVETQYF	TRBJ2-5	TRBD2	TRBV30	NA
TGTGCCAGCAGCTTAGTGGGGGGTGGAAACACCATATATTTT	CASSLVGGGNTIYF	TRBJ1-3	NA	TRBV7-8	many
TGTGCCAGCAGGTCCGGGACAGTGAATCAGCCCCAGCATTTT	CASRSGTVNQPQHF	TRBJ1-5	TRBD1	TRBV12-3/TRBV12-4	NA
TGTGCCAGTAGTTTCCTGGCTCAGCCCCAGCATTTT	CASSFLAQPQHF	TRBJ1-5	NA	TRBV28	NA
TGTGCCAGCAGCTCTGACAGGGCCCCCTACAATGAGCAGTTCTTC	CASSSDRAPYNEQFF	TRBJ2-1	TRBD1	TRBV11-2	many
TGTGCCTGGAGTGTGGGGGTAAATGAGCAGTTCTTC	CAWSVGVNEQFF	TRBJ2-1	NA	TRBV30	many
TGTGCCAGCTCACCACCGGGGGGCGGATACCGGACAGATACGCAGTATTTT	CASSPPGGGYRTDTQYF	TRBJ2-3	NA	TRBV18	NA
TGTGCCAGCAGCTTACGAGCCAGAACAGATACGCAGTATTTT	CASSLRARTDTQYF	TRBJ2-3	NA	TRBV11-2	many
TGTGCCAGCAGCCCCAACAGGGGAGGTGGAAACACCATATATTTT	CASSPNRGGGNTIYF	TRBJ1-3	TRBD1	TRBV14	many
TGTGCCAGCAGGCGTACAGGGGCGAACACCGGGGAGCTGTTTTTT	CASRRTGANTGELFF	TRBJ2-2	TRBD1	TRBV11-2	many
TGCAGTGCTAGCGGTGGGGCCGATTCACCCCTCCACTTT	CSASGGADSPLHF	TRBJ1-6	NA	TRBV20-1	many
TGTGCCAGCAGCGTCAAGGGGCCAACGGGTGGCTACACCTTC	CASSVKGPTGGYTF	TRBJ1-2	NA	TRBV2	NA
TGTGCCAGCAGCTACGAAGGGACAAGACAAGAGACCCAGTACTTC	CASSYEGTRQETQYF	TRBJ2-5	NA	TRBV7-3	many